The 24 T cell receptor beta chains listed next were all sequenced from one sample in a study of post-analysis software for immune sequencing data. Points from the study as a whole: TRBV5-6, TRBV5-1 and TRBV20-1 belonged to a set of a handful of TRBV segments that were more frequent in patients than controls.

No antigen has been assigned to these receptors. Incorporated into the TCR beta cDNA libraries were unique molecular identifiers, which served to reduce PCR and sequencing biases. TCRdb re-analysed the PCR reads in MiXCR, keeping a single row per CDR3 protein. The repertoire holds fewer than 850,000 distinct CDR3 sequences, with roughly 29% as singletons. Sequenced input: blood. These TCRs come from a girl aged 5 to 17 with multiple sclerosis.

This chain links TRBV20-1 with TRBJ2-5, with 10 nucleotides matching TRBD2. In germline, CDR1 is DFQATT, CDR2 SNEGSKA (reference sequence). Trimming at V came to 2 bases and at J to 3 bases, leaving 6 bases not matched to a gene. The CDR3 has 15 amino acids. Here the CDR3 DNA reads TGCAGTGCTAGATCCCTAGCGGGAGTTGAAGAGACCCAGTACTTC. Its translation is CSARSLAGVEETQYF.

The V gene is TRBV20-1, the J gene TRBJ1-5; 10 positions match TRBD1. With 3 bases clipped from V and 2 bases from J, the junction kept 13 bases outside the gene matches. CDR1 DFQATT and CDR2 SNEGSKA come from the germline V gene (reference sequence). The CDR3 is made up of 18 amino acids. The CDR3 reads CSASRDRGVGGGNQPQHF. The CDR3 DNA reads as TGCAGTGCTAGCCGGGACAGGGGTGTAGGGGGTGGCAATCAGCCCCAGCATTTT.

On this clonotype: A junction end diverges from the germline sequence, so it may reflect a read error. The chain joins TRBV27 to TRBJ2-3; no reliable D call. CDR3 length: 12 amino acids. Germline V lookup: CDR1 MNHEY, CDR2 SMNVEV (reference sequence). CDR3 bases: TGTGTCAGCAGTCCCAATTCATATACGCAGTATTTT. This encodes CVSSPNSYTQYF.

This rearrangement joins TRBV6-1 to TRBJ2-5, with D possibly being TRBD2 (6 bases). Between the trimmed V and J ends, which lost 7 bases and 5 bases, there was a span of 23 bases. There are 16 residues in the CDR3. Germline CDR1 reads MNHNS; CDR2 reads SASEGT. The CDR3 spells CASKARRDSIRETQYF. CDR3 in DNA: TGTGCCAGCAAAGCGAGACGGGACTCTATTAGGGAGACCCAGTACTTC.

This clonotype came up a few times. The rearrangement joins TRBV4-1 to TRBJ2-7, with 12 bases aligning to TRBD2. In germline, CDR1 is MGHRA, CDR2 YSYEKL. J gave up 0 bases and V 4 bases, and 7 bases lay outside the gene matches. CDR3 length equals 17 residues. The CDR3 DNA reads TGCGCCAGCAGCCTAGGAACTAGCGGGGGGAGCTCCTACGAGCAGTACTTC. The encoded protein is CASSLGTSGGSSYEQYF.

This clonotype was detected ten times or more. The chain employs TRBV29-1 and TRBJ2-7, with TRBD1 identical over 7 bases. Trimming removed 4 bases from V and 1 base from J; junction bases left unmatched: 10. Germline V CDR1 and CDR2: SQVTM, ANQGSEA. The CDR3 runs 15 residues. CDR3 bases: TGCAGCGTTGTAGGGGGCGACTCCCCATCCTACGAGCAGTACTTC. It specifies CSVVGGDSPSYEQYF.

V is TRBV3-1 and J is TRBJ1-1; D unresolved. CDR1 LGHDT and CDR2 YNNKEL come from the germline V gene (reference sequence). Trimming took off 1 base at V and 4 bases at J, with 10 bases between the two ends. The CDR3 loop spans 14 amino acids. CDR3 nucleotides: TGTGCCAGCAGCCAAGTTGCCCCGGGCACTGAAGCTTTCTTT. This gives the protein CASSQVAPGTEAFF. The full variable domain, its missing parts supplied by reference TRBV3-1 and TRBJ1-1, is DTAVSQTPKYLVTQMGNDKSIKCEQNLGHDTMYWYKQDSKKFLKIMFSYNNKELIINETVPNRFSPKSPDKAHLNLHINSLELGDSAVYFCASSQVAPGTEAFFGQGTRLTVV.

Concerning this clonotype: The germline gene is not matched at one end of the junction; a read error may be the cause. V usage is TRBV5-1 and J usage is TRBJ2-1, with TRBD2 matching over 7 bases. Germline V gene data show CDR1 as SGHRS and CDR2 as YFSETQ. The length of the CDR3 is 14 residues. CDR3 protein: CANSRRTRSNEQFF. The CDR3 DNA reads TGCGCCAACAGCCGCAGGACTAGAAGCAATGAGCAGTTCTTC.

This clonotype turned up a few times. Here the CDR3 reads CASSWTIAGGLNNEQFF. In DNA, the CDR3 is TGTGCCAGCAGTTGGACAATAGCGGGAGGATTGAACAATGAGCAGTTCTTC. The rearrangement links TRBV6-5 to TRBJ2-1; TRBD2 matches 10 bases. CDR3 length: 17 amino acids. J was trimmed by 5 bases and V by 4 bases; bases with no gene match: 11. Looked up from germline, CDR1 is MNHEY and CDR2 is SVGAGI.

J is TRBJ1-5 and V is TRBV12-3 or TRBV12-4; D uncertain. V lost 5 bases and J 5 bases, leaving 16 bases between the germline ends. The CDR3 totals 15 residues. In DNA form, the CDR3 reads TGTGCCAGCAGTCCCGACCCACCCGGATATCAGCCCCAGCATTTT. Translation gives CASSPDPPGYQPQHF.

The chain combines TRBV6-6 with TRBJ2-3, with D perhaps TRBD2 (6 bases). This CDR3 contains 16 residues. CDR1 is MNHNY, CDR2 SVGAGI, per germline (reference sequence). V lost 7 bases to trimming and J lost 4 bases, with 21 bases between them. The CDR3 region has the DNA TGTGCCAGCACCAAGGGTCGGGCGGCGGGGCCAGATACGCAGTATTTT. It yields the protein CASTKGRAAGPDTQYF.

This rearrangement joins TRBV9 to TRBJ2-5; 8 nucleotides align to TRBD2. Germline loops: CDR1 SGDLS, CDR2 YYNGEE. The CDR3 runs to 16 residues. The junction had 11 bases not matched to a gene; V was cut back by 2 bases and J by 5 bases. CDR3 loop: CASSVAGGEVGETQYF. CDR3 nucleotide sequence: TGTGCCAGCAGCGTCGCGGGGGGCGAGGTAGGGGAGACCCAGTACTTC. Full variable domain (rest looked up from reference TRBV9 and TRBJ2-5): DSGVTQTPKHLITATGQRVTLRCSPRSGDLSVYWYQQSLDQGLQFLIQYYNGEERAKGNILERFSAQQFPDLHSELNLSSLELGDSALYFCASSVAGGEVGETQYFGPGTRLLVL.

The chain uses TRBV5-1 and TRBJ2-7; 13 nucleotides align to TRBD2. Trimming cost V 3 bases and J 7 bases; bases outside gene matches: 4. The germline gives CDR1 SGHRS, CDR2 YFSETQ. The CDR3 is made up of 14 amino acids. The DNA of the CDR3 is TGCGCCAGCAGCTGGGGACTAGCGGGACGGGAGCAGTACTTC. Its protein product is CASSWGLAGREQYF.

This clonotype was observed a handful of times. The V and J genes are TRBV7-2 and TRBJ1-2; D is undetermined. The V gene lost 3 bases and the J gene lost 3 bases, with 8 bases spanning the gap. The CDR3 is 13 amino acids. Per the germline V gene, CDR1 is SGHTA and CDR2 is FQGNSA. CDR3 bases: TGTGCCAGCAGCTTCGTAGCCGACTATGGCTACACCTTC. Protein product: CASSFVADYGYTF. The whole variable domain, remainder taken from reference TRBV7-2 and TRBJ1-2, is GAGVSQSPSNKVTEKGKDVELRCDPISGHTALYWYRQSLGQGLEFLIYFQGNSAPDKSGLPSDRFSAERTGGSVSTLTIQRTQQEDSAVYLCASSFVADYGYTFGSGTRLTVV.

V and J are TRBV29-1 and TRBJ2-1; unclear D gene. Looked up from germline, CDR1 is SQVTM and CDR2 is ANQGSEA. V was cut by 4 bases and J by 6 bases, with 7 bases left in between. This CDR3 comprises 11 residues. The CDR3 sequence: CSVGFLNEQFF. The CDR3 region has the DNA TGCAGCGTTGGGTTCCTCAATGAGCAGTTCTTC.

The chain uses TRBV2 and TRBJ1-1; the D is unclear. The CDR3 runs 13 residues. Trimming pared 7 bases from V and 3 bases from J, leaving 12 bases between. The germline V gene encodes CDR1 SNHLY and CDR2 FYNNEI. DNA of the CDR3: TGTGCCAGCATGCCTGGGAAGGACACTGAAGCTTTCTTT. Translating gives CASMPGKDTEAFF.

The chain carries TRBV13 and TRBJ2-3; D uncertain. The CDR3 has 14 residues. Trimming pared 4 bases from V and 4 bases from J, leaving 12 bases between. From germline, CDR1 is PRHDT and CDR2 FYEKMQ (reference sequence). Written as DNA, the CDR3 is TGTGCCAGCAGCTACCAAGGCACCGCAGATACGCAGTATTTT. Amino acid sequence: CASSYQGTADTQYF.

The chain recombines TRBV3-1 with TRBJ2-2; D possibly matches TRBD1 or TRBD2 (5 bases each). V lost 4 bases and J 6 bases, leaving 9 bases between the germline ends. Germline loops: CDR1 LGHDT, CDR2 YNNKEL (reference sequence). This CDR3 has 13 residues. CDR3 residues: CASSPLGAGELFF. Written as DNA, the CDR3 is TGTGCCAGCAGCCCCTTGGGGGCCGGGGAGCTGTTTTTT.

This clonotype was observed at least ten times. This chain connects TRBV10-3 to TRBJ1-1, with D hard to call. CDR1 and CDR2 (germline): ENHRY, SYGVKD. The CDR3 is made up of 12 amino acids. The chain's CDR3 is CALRPAGTEAFF. For the CDR3, the DNA is TGTGCTCTTCGACCCGCTGGCACTGAAGCTTTCTTT.

This chain connects TRBV18 to TRBJ2-3; the D gene is possibly TRBD2 (6 bases). The CDR3 totals 13 residues. V dropped 2 bases and J dropped 7 bases, with 10 bases sitting between them. Germline V CDR1 and CDR2: KGHSH, LQKENI. The CDR3 region has the DNA TGTGCCAGCTCACCAGTGCGGGACCATACGCAGTATTTT. It codes for CASSPVRDHTQYF.

The chain links TRBV6-5 to TRBJ1-1; possibly TRBD1 for D (6 bases). CDR3 size: 14 residues. CDR1 and CDR2 (germline): MNHEY, SVGAGI. Trimming removed 2 bases from V and 0 bases from J, with 7 bases in between. CDR3 DNA sequence: TGTGCCAGCAGTTACCCAGGGGTGAACACTGAAGCTTTCTTT. This codes for CASSYPGVNTEAFF.

This clonotype was counted a few times. The V and J genes are TRBV20-1 and TRBJ2-5; D is undetermined. The V end was cut by 5 bases, the J end by 6 bases, with 13 bases between. The germline CDR1 and CDR2 sequences are DFQATT and SNEGSKA (reference sequence). The CDR3 is 12 residues long. The CDR3 spells CSAPDTAKTQYF. The DNA for the CDR3 is TGCAGTGCTCCCGACACCGCAAAGACCCAGTACTTC.

This clonotype was seen repeatedly, ten times or more. The chain recombines TRBV7-2 with TRBJ2-3; no clear D gene. The CDR3 consists of 11 residues. Germline-derived CDR1 and CDR2 are SGHTA and FQGNSA. Trimming shortened V by 6 bases and J by 3 bases, and 4 bases separated the two germline ends. The CDR3 sequence is CASSETDTQYF. The CDR3 region has the DNA TGTGCCAGCAGTGAGACAGATACGCAGTATTTT. Full variable domain (missing parts from reference TRBV7-2 and TRBJ2-3): GAGVSQSPSNKVTEKGKDVELRCDPISGHTALYWYRQSLGQGLEFLIYFQGNSAPDKSGLPSDRFSAERTGGSVSTLTIQRTQQEDSAVYLCASSETDTQYFGPGTRLTVL.

The gene calls are TRBV4-1 and TRBJ2-7; the D is unclear. Germline V gene sequence: CDR1 MGHRA, CDR2 YSYEKL. The CDR3 contains 15 residues. Trimming left V 4 bases short and J 3 bases short, with 16 bases between. The chain's CDR3 is CASSLKMEWHYEQYF. In DNA, the CDR3 is TGCGCCAGCAGCCTAAAAATGGAATGGCACTACGAGCAGTACTTC.